What follows are 12 T cell receptor beta chains derived from one specimen sequenced in a study of CD8+ T cells in alopecia areata. Once RNA had been extracted, it was reverse transcribed into cDNA to act as the sequencing template. Repertoires were generated with immunoSEQ multiplex PCR, while TCRdb's copy carries only in-frame clones and drops some. The sample yields roughly 100,000 clones, around 60% seen once. Material for sequencing was CD4+ T cells sorted from blood. The receptors here all came from a human donor in good health.

This clone has more than one count but fewer than ten. J is TRBJ2-5 and V is TRBV9, with 9 positions matching TRBD2. This CDR3 is 15 amino acids long. After removal of 0 bases from V and 5 bases from J, the junction contained 5 bases not matched to a gene. The V gene's germline CDR1 is SGDLS and CDR2 YYNGEE. CDR3 nucleotide sequence: TGTGCCAGCAGCGTAGGGGCTAGCGGGGCGGAGACCCAGTACTTC. It translates to CASSVGASGAETQYF.

The chain joins TRBV28 to TRBJ2-4; D is undetermined. Germline V lookup: CDR1 MDHEN, CDR2 SYDVKM. The germline V and J ends were trimmed by 7 bases and 6 bases, with 10 bases remaining between them. This CDR3 is built from 12 residues. Here the CDR3 DNA reads TGTGCCAGCAACGGGTACGGAAACATTCAGTACTTC. Encoded protein: CASNGYGNIQYF.

This chain uses TRBV27 with TRBJ1-1; TRBD1 agrees at 12 bases. The CDR3 spans 15 residues. J gave up 9 bases and V 5 bases, and 10 bases lay outside the gene matches. CDR1 MNHEY and CDR2 SMNVEV come from the germline V gene (reference sequence). The CDR3 region is CASSHGTGGEGKAFF. The CDR3 DNA reads TGTGCCAGCAGTCACGGGACAGGGGGCGAGGGAAAAGCTTTCTTT.

This clone turned up a few times. This chain joins TRBV30 and TRBJ1-2, with TRBD1 as a possible D gene (5 bases). This CDR3 is 16 amino acids long. With 7 bases removed from V and 4 bases from J, the gap between germline ends came to 25 bases. From germline, CDR1 is GTSNPN and CDR2 SVGIG (reference sequence). The CDR3 nucleotides are TGTGCCTCCAGATCGTTACAAGCCCGGGGGGTCTATGGCTACACCTTC. It codes for CASRSLQARGVYGYTF. Filled out from reference TRBV30 and TRBJ1-2, the complete variable domain reads SQTIHQWPATLVQPVGSPLSLECTVEGTSNPNLYWYRQAAGRGLQLLFYSVGIGQISSEVPQNLSASRPQDRQFILSSKKLLLSDSGFYLCASRSLQARGVYGYTFGSGTRLTVV.

In this sample, this clone turned up a few times. V usage is TRBV19 and J usage is TRBJ1-1; no definite D call. CDR3 size: 14 residues. From germline, CDR1 is LNHDA and CDR2 SQIVND (reference sequence). Trimming left V 0 bases short and J 6 bases short, with 11 bases between. The CDR3 DNA reads as TGTGCCAGTAGTATAGAGGTTTCTAATCCTGAAGCTTTCTTT. Translation: CASSIEVSNPEAFF.

This clone came up many times. The rearrangement joins TRBV29-1 to TRBJ1-1; possible D gene TRBD1, 6 bases. The CDR3 is 12 residues long. Germline lookup yields CDR1 SQVTM and CDR2 ANQGSEA. The germline V and J ends were trimmed by 6 bases and 4 bases, with 12 bases remaining between them. CDR3 sequence: CSVSTGSTEAFF. CDR3 bases: TGCAGCGTATCGACAGGAAGCACTGAAGCTTTCTTT.

The CDR3 spells CASSSRLDMSSTDTQYF. The CDR3 nucleotides are TGTGCCAGCAGCTCGCGACTCGACATGTCTAGCACAGATACGCAGTATTTT. The chain joins TRBV11-2 to TRBJ2-3; D is uncertain. Germline CDR1 is SGHAT and CDR2 is FQNNGV. This CDR3 is 17 amino acids long. V lost 4 bases and J 0 bases, leaving 17 bases between the germline ends.

The chain has TRBV2 and TRBJ2-7; 8 nucleotides line up with TRBD1. Unmatched junction bases numbered 9, after V lost 3 bases and J lost 5 bases. Germline-derived CDR1 and CDR2 are SNHLY and FYNNEI. The CDR3 extends over 15 amino acids. CDR3 sequence: CASSDYSSGGHEQYF. The CDR3 coding sequence is TGTGCCAGCAGTGATTATTCGTCAGGGGGCCACGAGCAGTACTTC.

A word on this clone: The sample has other DNA sequences that encode this CDR3 too. This chain's CDR3 is CAWSVQVGSPLHF. The DNA for the CDR3 is TGTGCCTGGAGTGTACAAGTCGGCTCACCCCTCCACTTT. The chain joins TRBV30 to TRBJ1-6, with D unclear. The CDR3 is 13 residues long. Germline loops: CDR1 GTSNPN, CDR2 SVGIG (reference sequence). Trimming took 0 bases from V and 10 from J, leaving 10 bases between them.

The rearrangement uses TRBV19 and TRBJ1-5, with 7 bases fitting TRBD1. J lost 5 bases, V lost 5 bases, and 6 bases had no gene match. Germline V gene data show CDR1 as LNHDA and CDR2 as SQIVND (reference sequence). The CDR3 spans 14 residues. The CDR3, as DNA: TGTGCCAGTAGTTCCGGGACAGATTATCAGCCCCAGCATTTT. Its translation: CASSSGTDYQPQHF.

This clone was seen only a few times. The chain recombines TRBV20-1 with TRBJ2-7; the D is unclear. V lost 3 bases and J 10 bases, leaving 10 bases between the germline ends. Germline-derived CDR1 and CDR2 are DFQATT and SNEGSKA (reference sequence). The CDR3 spans 10 residues. In DNA form, the CDR3 reads TGCAGTGCTAGTCTGGATTACCAGTACTTC. It specifies CSASLDYQYF.

The gene calls are TRBV29-1 and TRBJ1-1; TRBD1 agrees at 7 bases. The V segment lost 6 bases and the J segment 0 bases; nucleotides outside the gene matches: 10. CDR3 length: 15 amino acids. Germline CDR1 is SQVTM and CDR2 is ANQGSEA. The CDR3 DNA sequence: TGCAGCGTACGCGTAAGACAGGGCCTGAACACTGAAGCTTTCTTT. Protein sequence: CSVRVRQGLNTEAFF.